This T cell receptor (beta chain) is from a study of shared clonotypes between healthy human individuals. Study-level background: The cohort comprised two women and a few men. Their ages spanned 18 to 49 years. Findings and limits, study-wide: Enrolling few donors narrowed the genetic and exposure-history diversity that was represented. What naive subsets generally showed was a larger estimated richness than memory subsets showed.

CD45RO-negative CD8 cells positively selected for CCR7 made up the naive population, which excluded terminally differentiated effector memory CD45RA+ cells. Some 30,000 T cell genomes (approximately 180 ng DNA) went into each sorted-subset replicate. The table came from immunoSEQ multiplex PCR; TCRdb's copy has only in-frame clones and leaves some out. The sample contains 1.5 million to 2.5 million clones, about 95% of which appear only once. V was pared by 4 bases and J by 4 bases, with 9 bases of the junction left unmatched. The length of the CDR3 is 15 residues. Germline assignment: CDR1 MNHEY and CDR2 SMNVEV (reference sequence). Concerning this clone: What it recognizes is unknown. The sample has other DNA sequences that encode this CDR3 too.

This clonotype was obtained from a man aged 18 to 29 in good health. The source material was naive CD8+ T cells sorted from blood. This chain joins TRBV27 and TRBJ2-7, with 8 bases matching TRBD1. In DNA form, the CDR3 reads TGTGCCAGCAGTTCAACCGGGACAGGCATTTACGAGCAGTACTTC. As protein: CASSSTGTGIYEQYF.